The rows below give T cell receptor beta chains drawn from one sample of a study of shared clonotypes between healthy human individuals. Generated by immunoSEQ multiplex PCR, the TCRdb table keeps only in-frame clones and is missing some. The sample includes some 790,000 clones, around 70% seen only once; the top ten take approximately 1.8%. The sequenced material came from memory CD4+ T cells sorted from blood. Receptors were obtained from a woman younger than 45 in good health. The CDR3 runs from the conserved cysteine through the conserved F or W. The order of the fields is V gene, J gene, D gene, CDR3 protein. A D gene is named only where the DNA matches it firmly.

V gene: TRBV5-8; J gene: TRBJ2-5; D gene: TRBD2; CDR3 protein: CASSLAPAGKETQYF
V gene: TRBV2; J gene: TRBJ2-1; D gene: NA; CDR3 protein: CASSEGAAEQFF
V gene: TRBV6-4; J gene: TRBJ2-2; D gene: NA; CDR3 protein: CASRLVGNTGELFF
V gene: TRBV19; J gene: TRBJ1-5; D gene: NA; CDR3 protein: CASRGEGRLQPQHF
V gene: TRBV19; J gene: TRBJ2-1; D gene: TRBD2; CDR3 protein: CASSHAPGLGFGEQFF
V gene: TRBV20-1; J gene: TRBJ2-7; D gene: NA; CDR3 protein: CSASLSYEQYF
V gene: TRBV5-1; J gene: TRBJ2-1; D gene: TRBD2; CDR3 protein: CASSPSTSAYNEQFF
V gene: TRBV28; J gene: TRBJ2-5; D gene: NA; CDR3 protein: CASRYPPAETQYF
V gene: TRBV5-4; J gene: TRBJ2-5; D gene: NA; CDR3 protein: CASSFAQQFQETQYF
V gene: TRBV6-6; J gene: TRBJ1-1; D gene: NA; CDR3 protein: CASRSVKRMNTEAFF
V gene: TRBV13; J gene: TRBJ2-7; D gene: TRBD1; CDR3 protein: CASSVTGGEQYF
V gene: TRBV5-1; J gene: TRBJ2-1; D gene: TRBD2; CDR3 protein: CASSWTSAHGNEQFF
V gene: TRBV19; J gene: TRBJ2-1; D gene: TRBD2; CDR3 protein: CASSPVEASGYNEQFF
V gene: TRBV27; J gene: TRBJ2-7; D gene: TRBD2; CDR3 protein: CASSLGGISTYEQYF
V gene: TRBV28; J gene: TRBJ1-5; D gene: TRBD1; CDR3 protein: CASRIDREDQPQHF
V gene: TRBV5-1; J gene: TRBJ1-2; D gene: TRBD1; CDR3 protein: CASSPTGVDYGYTF
V gene: TRBV10-2; J gene: TRBJ2-5; D gene: NA; CDR3 protein: CASSFGETQYF
V gene: TRBV28; J gene: TRBJ1-2; D gene: NA; CDR3 protein: CASSPRVGYTF
V gene: TRBV18; J gene: TRBJ2-1; D gene: NA; CDR3 protein: CASSPRVRVGNEQFF
V gene: TRBV2; J gene: TRBJ1-3; D gene: NA; CDR3 protein: CASSEGSSGNTIYF
V gene: TRBV5-1; J gene: TRBJ2-2; D gene: TRBD1; CDR3 protein: CATKWGQQNTGELFF
V gene: TRBV27; J gene: TRBJ2-7; D gene: TRBD1; CDR3 protein: CASSLIGDRATYEQYF
V gene: TRBV7-2; J gene: TRBJ2-5; D gene: NA; CDR3 protein: CASSSYSEETQYF
V gene: TRBV6-6; J gene: TRBJ2-3; D gene: NA; CDR3 protein: CASSYSGGGGTDTQYF
V gene: TRBV11-2; J gene: TRBJ2-3; D gene: NA; CDR3 protein: CASSLGLLDTQYF
V gene: TRBV28; J gene: TRBJ2-7; D gene: TRBD1; CDR3 protein: CASSLLRLGDSSYEQYF
V gene: TRBV6-1; J gene: TRBJ1-5; D gene: TRBD1; CDR3 protein: CASSTGTGNQPQHF
V gene: TRBV5-6; J gene: TRBJ2-2; D gene: NA; CDR3 protein: CASSFGLSTGELFF
V gene: TRBV7-9; J gene: TRBJ1-1; D gene: NA; CDR3 protein: CASSPWDGNTEAFF
V gene: TRBV5-1; J gene: TRBJ2-1; D gene: NA; CDR3 protein: CASSPFSANEQFF
V gene: TRBV28; J gene: TRBJ2-7; D gene: NA; CDR3 protein: CASSLGGGGYEQYF
V gene: TRBV19; J gene: TRBJ1-1; D gene: NA; CDR3 protein: CASSPMGQIAEAFF
V gene: TRBV2; J gene: TRBJ2-5; D gene: NA; CDR3 protein: CASSGARSGTQYF
V gene: TRBV7-2; J gene: TRBJ2-7; D gene: TRBD1; CDR3 protein: CASSFGQGYIEQYF
V gene: TRBV4-1; J gene: TRBJ2-3; D gene: TRBD2; CDR3 protein: CASSLGRGLGTDTQYF
V gene: TRBV30; J gene: TRBJ2-7; D gene: TRBD1; CDR3 protein: CAWSGTGTSYEQYF
V gene: TRBV28; J gene: TRBJ2-7; D gene: NA; CDR3 protein: CASSLGPHEVHEQYF